The clone carrying this T cell receptor (beta chain) has only a few counts. A second about 7 to 12 cycle PCR used barcoded and J-beta primers. In TCRdb, the 5' RACE reads were re-called with MiXCR into one record per CDR3 protein. The sample holds roughly 640,000 distinct CDR3 sequences; roughly 31% are singletons and the top ten take approximately 15%. The data are from a study of blood T cells in healthy people across ages. Germline CDR1 and CDR2: SGHTA and FQGNSA. The CDR3 loop spans 14 amino acids. Trimming took 3 bases from V and 6 from J, leaving 14 bases between them. The gene calls are TRBV7-2 and TRBJ1-2; no reliable D call. Material for sequencing was blood. This sequence was found in a woman older than 75 in good health. In DNA form, the CDR3 reads TGTGCCAGCAGCTTCGGGCGAGGTCGGAATGGCTACACCTTC. Residues: CASSFGRGRNGYTF.